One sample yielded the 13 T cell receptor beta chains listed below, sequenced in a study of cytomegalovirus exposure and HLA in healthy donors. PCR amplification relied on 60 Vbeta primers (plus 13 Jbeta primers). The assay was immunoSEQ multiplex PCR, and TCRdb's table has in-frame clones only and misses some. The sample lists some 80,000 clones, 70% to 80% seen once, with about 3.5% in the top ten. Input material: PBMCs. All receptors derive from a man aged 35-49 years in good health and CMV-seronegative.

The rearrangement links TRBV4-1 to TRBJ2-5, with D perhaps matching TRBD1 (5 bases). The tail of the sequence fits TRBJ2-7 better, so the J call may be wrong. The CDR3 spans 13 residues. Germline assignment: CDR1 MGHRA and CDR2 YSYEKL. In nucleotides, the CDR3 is TGCGCCAGCAGCCACAGGGAAGGGTACGAGCAGTACTTC. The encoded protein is CASSHREGYEQYF.

In DNA, the CDR3 is TGTGCCAGCAGCTTAATTACAGGGGTGGGCACTGAAGCTTTCTTT. Residues: CASSLITGVGTEAFF. The chain has TRBV7-9 and TRBJ1-1, with 7 positions matching TRBD1. The CDR3 totals 15 residues. Germline V gene lookup returns CDR1 SEHNR and CDR2 FQNEAQ (reference sequence). Trimming cost V 2 bases and J 4 bases; bases outside gene matches: 7.

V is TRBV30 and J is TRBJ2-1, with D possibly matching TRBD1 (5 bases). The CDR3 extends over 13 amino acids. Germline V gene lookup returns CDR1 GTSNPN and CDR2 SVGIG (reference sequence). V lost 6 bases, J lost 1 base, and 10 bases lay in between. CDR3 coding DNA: TGTGCCTGTCCAGGGATATCCTACAATGAGCAGTTCTTC. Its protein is CACPGISYNEQFF.

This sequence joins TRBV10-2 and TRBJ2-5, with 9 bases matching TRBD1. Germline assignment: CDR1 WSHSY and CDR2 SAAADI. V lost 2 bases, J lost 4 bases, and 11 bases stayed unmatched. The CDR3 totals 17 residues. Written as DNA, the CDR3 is TGCGCCAGCAGTGAGGTTCGTGGACAGGGGTTTGGAGAGACCCAGTACTTC. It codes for CASSEVRGQGFGETQYF.

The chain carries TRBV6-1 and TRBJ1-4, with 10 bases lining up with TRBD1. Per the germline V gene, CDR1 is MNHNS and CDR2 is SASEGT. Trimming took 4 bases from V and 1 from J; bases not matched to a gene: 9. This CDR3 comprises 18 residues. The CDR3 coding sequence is TGTGCCAGCAGTGGACCCAGAAGGACAGGGGGAACTAATGAAAAACTGTTTTTT. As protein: CASSGPRRTGGTNEKLFF.

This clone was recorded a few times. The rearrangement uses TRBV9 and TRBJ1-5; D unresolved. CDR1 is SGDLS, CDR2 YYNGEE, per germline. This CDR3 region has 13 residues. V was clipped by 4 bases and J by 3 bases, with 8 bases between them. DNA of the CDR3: TGTGCCAGCAGCCAGCGTATCAATCAGCCCCAGCATTTT. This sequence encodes CASSQRINQPQHF.

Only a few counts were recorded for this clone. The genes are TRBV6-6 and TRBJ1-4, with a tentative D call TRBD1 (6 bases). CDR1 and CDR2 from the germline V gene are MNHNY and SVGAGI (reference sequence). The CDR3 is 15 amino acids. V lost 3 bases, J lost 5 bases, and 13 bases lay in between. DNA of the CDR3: TGTGCCAGCAGTTATTTCGCAGGGACAAATGAAAAACTGTTTTTT. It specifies CASSYFAGTNEKLFF.

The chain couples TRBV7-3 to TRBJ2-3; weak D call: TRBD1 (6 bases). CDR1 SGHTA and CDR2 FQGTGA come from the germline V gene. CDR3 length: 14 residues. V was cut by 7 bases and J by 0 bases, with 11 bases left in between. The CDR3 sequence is CASTPGQSTDTQYF. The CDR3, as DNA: TGTGCCAGCACACCGGGACAAAGCACAGATACGCAGTATTTT.

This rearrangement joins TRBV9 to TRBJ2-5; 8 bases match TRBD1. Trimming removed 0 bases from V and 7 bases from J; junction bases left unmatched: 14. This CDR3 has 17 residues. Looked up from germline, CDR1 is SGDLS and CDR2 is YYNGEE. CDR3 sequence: CASSVEYGRGRWGTQYF. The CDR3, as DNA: TGTGCCAGCAGCGTAGAGTATGGCAGGGGGCGATGGGGGACCCAGTACTTC. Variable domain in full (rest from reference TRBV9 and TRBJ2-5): DSGVTQTPKHLITATGQRVTLRCSPRSGDLSVYWYQQSLDQGLQFLIQYYNGEERAKGNILERFSAQQFPDLHSELNLSSLELGDSALYFCASSVEYGRGRWGTQYFGPGTRLLVL.

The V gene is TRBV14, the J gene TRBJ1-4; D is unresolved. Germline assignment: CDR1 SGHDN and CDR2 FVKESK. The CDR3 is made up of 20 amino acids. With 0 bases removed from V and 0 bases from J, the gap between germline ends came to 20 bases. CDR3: CASSQDSWSEGLATNEKLFF. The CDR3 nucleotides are TGTGCCAGCAGCCAAGATTCGTGGTCGGAGGGTCTAGCAACTAATGAAAAACTGTTTTTT. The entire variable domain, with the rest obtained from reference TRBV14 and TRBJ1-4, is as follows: EAGVTQFPSHSVIEKGQTVTLRCDPISGHDNLYWYRRVMGKEIKFLLHFVKESKQDESGMPNNRFLAERTGGTYSTLKVQPAELEDSGVYFCASSQDSWSEGLATNEKLFFGSGTQLSVL.

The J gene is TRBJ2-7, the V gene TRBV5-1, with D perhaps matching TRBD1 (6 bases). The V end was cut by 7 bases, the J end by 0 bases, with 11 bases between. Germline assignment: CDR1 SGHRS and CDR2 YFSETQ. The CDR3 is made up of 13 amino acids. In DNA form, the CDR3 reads TGCGCCAGCCAAAGGGGGAGCTCCTACGAGCAGTACTTC. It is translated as CASQRGSSYEQYF.

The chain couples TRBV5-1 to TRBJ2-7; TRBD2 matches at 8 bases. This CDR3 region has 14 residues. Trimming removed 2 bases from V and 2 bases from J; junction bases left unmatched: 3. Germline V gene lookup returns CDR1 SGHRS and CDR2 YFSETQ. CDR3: CASSFISGTYEQYF. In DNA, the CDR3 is TGCGCCAGCAGCTTTATTAGCGGGACCTACGAGCAGTACTTC.

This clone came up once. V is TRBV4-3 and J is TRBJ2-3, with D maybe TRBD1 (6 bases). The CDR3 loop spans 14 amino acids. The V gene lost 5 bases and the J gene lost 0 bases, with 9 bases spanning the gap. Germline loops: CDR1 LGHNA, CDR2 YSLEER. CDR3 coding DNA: TGCGCCAGCAGCTTCGGACAGAGCACAGATACGCAGTATTTT. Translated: CASSFGQSTDTQYF.